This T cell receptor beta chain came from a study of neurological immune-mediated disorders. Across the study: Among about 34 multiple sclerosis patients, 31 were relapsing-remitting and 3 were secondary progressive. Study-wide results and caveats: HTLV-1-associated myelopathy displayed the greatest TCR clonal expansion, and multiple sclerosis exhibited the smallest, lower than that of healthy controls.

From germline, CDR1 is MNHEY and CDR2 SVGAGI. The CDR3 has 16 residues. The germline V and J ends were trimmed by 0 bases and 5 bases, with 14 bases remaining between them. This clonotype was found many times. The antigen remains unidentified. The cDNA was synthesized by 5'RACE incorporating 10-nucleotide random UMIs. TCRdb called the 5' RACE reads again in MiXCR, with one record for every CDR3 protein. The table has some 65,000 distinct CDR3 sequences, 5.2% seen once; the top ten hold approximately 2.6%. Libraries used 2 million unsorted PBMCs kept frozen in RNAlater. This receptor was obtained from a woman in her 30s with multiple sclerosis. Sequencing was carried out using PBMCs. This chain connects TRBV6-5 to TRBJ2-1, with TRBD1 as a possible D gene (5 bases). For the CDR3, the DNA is TGTGCCAGCAGTTACTCGTTCAGGGAAATACACAATGAGCAGTTCTTC. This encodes CASSYSFREIHNEQFF.